These 27 T cell receptor beta chains were all obtained from the same sample, sequenced in a study of siplizumab effects on memory and regulatory T cells. The method was immunoSEQ multiplex PCR; TCRdb's version includes in-frame clones alone and lacks a portion of them. The sample has approximately 91,000 clones, roughly 94% seen once. Material: CD8+ T cells sorted from blood. The source of these receptors is a human donor in good health.

The chain joins TRBV7-9 to TRBJ2-5; 10 positions match TRBD2. Germline loops: CDR1 SEHNR, CDR2 FQNEAQ (reference sequence). The CDR3 extends over 17 amino acids. The V and J ends lost 5 bases and 2 bases, in that order; junction bases with no gene match: 11. CDR3 DNA: TGTGCCAGCAGCCCAGGGACTAGCGCCACAACACAAGAGACCCAGTACTTC. This gives the protein CASSPGTSATTQETQYF.

CDR3 sequence reads: CASSLDKTAAPYEQYF. The CDR3 bases are TGTGCCAGCAGCTTAGATAAGACTGCGGCTCCCTACGAGCAGTACTTC. The V call is TRBV11-2, the J call TRBJ2-7; D remains ambiguous. Trimming stripped 0 bases from V and 2 bases from J, with 14 bases between. In germline, CDR1 is SGHAT, CDR2 FQNNGV. CDR3 length: 16 residues. Filled out from reference TRBV11-2 and TRBJ2-7, the complete variable domain reads EAGVAQSPRYKIIEKRQSVAFWCNPISGHATLYWYQQILGQGPKLLIQFQNNGVVDDSQLPKDRFSAERLKGVDSTLKIQPAKLEDSAVYLCASSLDKTAAPYEQYFGPGTRLTVT.

The chain employs TRBV27 and TRBJ1-1, with D uncertain. Per the germline V gene, CDR1 is MNHEY and CDR2 is SMNVEV (reference sequence). CDR3 length: 16 amino acids. Trimming cost V 6 bases and J 1 base, with 18 bases left between them. The CDR3 sequence: CASSLTPYPGNTEAFF. DNA for the CDR3: TGTGCCAGCAGCCTTACTCCATACCCAGGGAACACTGAAGCTTTCTTT.

The gene calls are TRBV27 and TRBJ1-1; D perhaps matches TRBD1 (6 bases). Trimming shortened V by 6 bases and J by 4 bases, and 12 bases separated the two germline ends. The germline gives CDR1 MNHEY, CDR2 SMNVEV (reference sequence). The CDR3 covers 13 residues. The CDR3 loop reads CASRDSLATEAFF. The CDR3 DNA reads TGTGCCAGCAGGGACAGCCTTGCCACTGAAGCTTTCTTT.

This rearrangement joins TRBV19 to TRBJ1-1; D remains unclear. This CDR3 contains 12 residues. V shed 8 bases and J shed 5 bases, with 12 bases lying between them. Germline CDR1 is LNHDA and CDR2 is SQIVND (reference sequence). CDR3 sequence reads: CASAAAATEAFF. Written as DNA, the CDR3 is TGTGCCAGTGCCGCGGCGGCTACTGAAGCTTTCTTT.

The V call is TRBV13, the J call TRBJ1-5; TRBD1 is a possible D gene (5 bases). Germline V CDR1 and CDR2: PRHDT, FYEKMQ (reference sequence). V dropped 3 bases and J dropped 3 bases, with 9 bases sitting between them. The CDR3 covers 14 residues. The DNA for the CDR3 is TGTGCCAGCAGCTTTGCAGGGCCCAATCAGCCCCAGCATTTT. Its protein is CASSFAGPNQPQHF.

The chain has TRBV4-2 and TRBJ1-1; no definite D call. The ends were cut back, 1 base at V and 2 bases at J, with 17 bases in the middle. The germline V gene encodes CDR1 LGHNA and CDR2 YNFKEQ. This CDR3 has 17 amino acids. The CDR3 coding sequence is TGTGCCAGCAGCCAAGTTCCCTTCTTCCGGGATAACACTGAAGCTTTCTTT. Its protein is CASSQVPFFRDNTEAFF.

The chain carries TRBV6-5 and TRBJ2-7; D tentatively reads TRBD1 or TRBD2 (5 bases each). Trimming pared 2 bases from V and 3 bases from J, leaving 17 bases between. CDR1 MNHEY and CDR2 SVGAGI come from the germline V gene. The CDR3 consists of 16 residues. This CDR3 is CASSYQKAGTDYEQYF. The CDR3 DNA reads TGTGCCAGCAGTTACCAAAAGGCCGGGACGGACTACGAGCAGTACTTC.

CDR3 in DNA: TGCGCCAGCAGCCGCGGGACAGGGAAATACGAGCAGTACTTC. It codes for CASSRGTGKYEQYF. This sequence joins TRBV5-1 and TRBJ2-7, with TRBD1 matching 9 bases. This CDR3 is built from 14 residues. Looked up from germline, CDR1 is SGHRS and CDR2 is YFSETQ. The trim removed 4 bases at V and 4 bases at J, leaving 6 bases unmatched. Combining the CDR3 with reference TRBV5-1 and TRBJ2-7 gives the whole variable domain KAGVTQTPRYLIKTRGQQVTLSCSPISGHRSVSWYQQTPGQGLQFLFEYFSETQRNKGNFPGRFSGRQFSNSRSEMNVSTLELGDSALYLCASSRGTGKYEQYFGPGTRLTVT.

This clone has just a few counts. This chain uses TRBV4-2 with TRBJ2-7, with no clear D. Trimming left V 6 bases short and J 0 bases short, with 3 bases between. The CDR3 sequence is 11 residues long. Germline V gene lookup returns CDR1 LGHNA and CDR2 YNFKEQ. The CDR3 DNA reads TGTGCCAGCAGTCCCTCCTACGAGCAGTACTTC. Its translation is CASSPSYEQYF.

This chain connects TRBV2 to TRBJ1-2; TRBD1 matches at 9 bases. Per the germline V gene, CDR1 is SNHLY and CDR2 is FYNNEI. The CDR3 spans 14 residues. The V gene end was trimmed by 4 bases and the J gene end by 4 bases; junction bases not matched to a gene: 4. The CDR3 reads CASSVGQGPYGYTF. The CDR3 DNA sequence: TGTGCCAGCAGTGTGGGACAGGGTCCCTATGGCTACACCTTC.

The chain uses TRBV5-1 and TRBJ2-7; D remains unclear. In germline, CDR1 is SGHRS, CDR2 YFSETQ. Trimming removed 1 base from V and 3 bases from J, with 11 bases in between. The CDR3 has 14 amino acids. This CDR3 is CASSLKTYDYEQYF. The DNA for the CDR3 is TGCGCCAGCAGCTTGAAGACGTACGACTACGAGCAGTACTTC.

The chain recombines TRBV5-1 with TRBJ1-5, with no clear D. The CDR3 totals 15 residues. V lost 4 bases, J lost 0 bases, and 11 bases lay in between. The germline V gene has CDR1 SGHRS and CDR2 YFSETQ. The DNA for the CDR3 is TGCGCCAGCAGCCCCAACCCGGCTAGCAATCAGCCCCAGCATTTT. It specifies CASSPNPASNQPQHF.

CDR3 region: CASLGEQGSYNEQFF. The DNA of the CDR3 is TGTGCCAGCCTCGGGGAACAGGGTTCCTACAATGAGCAGTTCTTC. The chain carries TRBV7-9 and TRBJ2-1, with D possibly TRBD1 on 6 matching bases. The V end was cut by 8 bases, the J end by 1 base, with 15 bases between. In germline, CDR1 is SEHNR, CDR2 FQNEAQ (reference sequence). The length of the CDR3 is 15 residues.

This rearrangement joins TRBV6-5 to TRBJ2-1, with 9 bases identical to TRBD2. Trimming cost V 6 bases and J 0 bases; bases outside gene matches: 3. CDR1 is MNHEY, CDR2 SVGAGI, per germline. The CDR3 consists of 15 residues. CDR3 nucleotides: TGTGCCAGCAGGAGAGCGGGGGGCTCCTACAATGAGCAGTTCTTC. As protein: CASRRAGGSYNEQFF.

The V gene is TRBV19, the J gene TRBJ2-5; TRBD1 matches at 7 bases. Germline assignment: CDR1 LNHDA and CDR2 SQIVND (reference sequence). The junction had 8 bases not matched to a gene; V was cut back by 5 bases and J by 5 bases. The CDR3 sequence is 14 residues long. The chain's CDR3 is CASSATGSSETQYF. The CDR3 DNA reads as TGTGCCAGTAGTGCGACAGGGTCCTCGGAGACCCAGTACTTC.

The V call is TRBV13, the J call TRBJ2-3; 11 positions match TRBD2. CDR1 is PRHDT and CDR2 is FYEKMQ in the germline V gene (reference sequence). This CDR3 is built from 17 residues. The trim removed 0 bases at V and 4 bases at J, leaving 6 bases unmatched. The CDR3 is CASSLGLAGDRADTQYF. The CDR3 region has the DNA TGTGCCAGCAGCTTAGGACTAGCGGGAGATAGGGCAGATACGCAGTATTTT. The complete variable domain, with remaining parts taken from reference TRBV13 and TRBJ2-3, reads AAGVIQSPRHLIKEKRETATLKCYPIPRHDTVYWYQQGPGQDPQFLISFYEKMQSDKGSIPDRFSAQQFSDYHSELNMSSLELGDSALYFCASSLGLAGDRADTQYFGPGTRLTVL.

V is TRBV27 and J is TRBJ2-7; perhaps D is TRBD1 or TRBD2 (5 bases each). V was shortened by 5 bases and J by 3 bases, with 14 bases between the two germline ends. Germline V CDR1 and CDR2: MNHEY, SMNVEV (reference sequence). CDR3 size: 14 residues. CDR3 sequence reads: CASSTAGGVYEQYF. The CDR3 DNA reads TGTGCCAGCAGTACGGCTGGGGGAGTCTACGAGCAGTACTTC.

The CDR3 bases are TGTGCCAGCTCACCAACAAGGGGGCTGGCAGAGACCCAGTACTTC. It encodes CASSPTRGLAETQYF. This sequence joins TRBV18 and TRBJ2-5, with TRBD1 matching 7 bases. The CDR3 has 15 amino acids. After removal of 2 bases from V and 4 bases from J, the junction contained 7 bases not matched to a gene. CDR1 and CDR2 from the germline V gene are KGHSH and LQKENI.

The rearrangement joins TRBV7-9 to TRBJ1-2; 12 positions agree with TRBD1. This CDR3 region has 16 residues. V was pared by 3 bases and J by 3 bases, with 5 bases of the junction left unmatched. The germline gives CDR1 SEHNR, CDR2 FQNEAQ (reference sequence). The CDR3 sequence: CASSLRDRGQDYGYTF. CDR3 in DNA: TGTGCCAGCAGCTTGAGGGACAGGGGGCAAGACTATGGCTACACCTTC.

The chain links TRBV28 to TRBJ1-5; 7 bases match TRBD1. The CDR3 loop spans 14 amino acids. The V gene's germline CDR1 is MDHEN and CDR2 SYDVKM. The ends lost 3 bases at V and 2 bases at J; junction bases unmatched: 1. In DNA, the CDR3 is TGTGCCAGCAGTTTTCAGGGGGGCAATCAGCCCCAGCATTTT. Protein product: CASSFQGGNQPQHF. Using reference TRBV28 and TRBJ1-5 for the parts outside the CDR3, the full variable domain is DVKVTQSSRYLVKRTGEKVFLECVQDMDHENMFWYRQDPGLGLRLIYFSYDVKMKEKGDIPEGYSVSREKKERFSLILESASTNQTSMYLCASSFQGGNQPQHFGDGTRLSIL.

J is TRBJ2-7 and V is TRBV28; 10 bases are a match to TRBD2. Trimming cost V 6 bases and J 2 bases; bases outside gene matches: 16. CDR3 size: 18 residues. The germline V gene has CDR1 MDHEN and CDR2 SYDVKM. CDR3 protein: CASRTGQAGTSDTYEQYF. CDR3 bases: TGTGCCAGCAGGACAGGACAGGCCGGGACTAGCGACACCTACGAGCAGTACTTC.

The chain recombines TRBV28 with TRBJ2-2; 7 bases fit TRBD2. Germline CDR1 is MDHEN and CDR2 is SYDVKM. This CDR3 contains 15 residues. V gave up 2 bases and J gave up 7 bases; unmatched junction bases: 7. This chain's CDR3 is CASSLRRELGGELFF. For the CDR3, the DNA is TGTGCCAGCAGTTTACGGCGGGAGTTGGGCGGGGAGCTGTTTTTT.

With regard to this clone: Other DNA sequences from this sample encode an identical CDR3 as well. V and J are TRBV27 and TRBJ2-3; 8 bases are a match to TRBD2. J was trimmed by 2 bases and V by 6 bases; bases with no gene match: 4. The CDR3 spans 14 residues. Germline V CDR1 and CDR2: MNHEY, SMNVEV (reference sequence). The CDR3 DNA follows: TGTGCCAGCAGCGGGAGGGTAGTCACAGATACGCAGTATTTT. Residues: CASSGRVVTDTQYF.

The genes are TRBV19 and TRBJ1-5; D remains ambiguous. This CDR3 is built from 14 residues. Trimming removed 3 bases from V and 9 bases from J, with 15 bases in between. Germline V gene data show CDR1 as LNHDA and CDR2 as SQIVND (reference sequence). The CDR3 DNA reads TGTGCCAGTAGTATGGGCGGGTCTCGGAGGCCCCAGCATTTT. Protein: CASSMGGSRRPQHF.

This clone was observed a few times. V usage is TRBV19 and J usage is TRBJ1-1; D may be TRBD1 (5 bases). The germline V gene encodes CDR1 LNHDA and CDR2 SQIVND (reference sequence). V was cut by 6 bases and J by 1 base, with 12 bases left in between. This CDR3 spans 14 amino acids. CDR3 protein: CASRSGTANTEAFF. Here the CDR3 DNA reads TGTGCCAGTAGATCGGGGACGGCGAACACTGAAGCTTTCTTT.

CDR3 nucleotide sequence: TGTGCCAGTAGTAGGGGCGGGAGGAGCTCCTACAATGAGCAGTTCTTC. As protein: CASSRGGRSSYNEQFF. The V and J genes are TRBV19 and TRBJ2-1, with 8 bases identical to TRBD2. Germline CDR1 LNHDA, CDR2 SQIVND (reference sequence). Trimming took 4 bases from V and 0 from J; bases not matched to a gene: 5. The CDR3 has 16 amino acids. The whole variable domain, filled in from reference TRBV19 and TRBJ2-1, reads DGGITQSPKYLFRKEGQNVTLSCEQNLNHDAMYWYRQDPGQGLRLIYYSQIVNDFQKGDIAEGYSVSREKKESFPLTVTSAQKNPTAFYLCASSRGGRSSYNEQFFGPGTRLTVL.